The rows below give T cell receptor beta chains drawn from one sample of a study of PD-1 blockade in mismatch repair-deficient tumors. Clones were read by immunoSEQ multiplex PCR, and TCRdb kept only the in-frame ones, dropping some. This sample carries approximately 100,000 clones, over 75% of them seen once, and the ten largest clones take around 6.5%. Material: peripheral blood, obtained around 8 months after starting pembrolizumab. The receptors were gathered from an adult with mismatch repair-deficient cancer. Each CDR3 is given with its conserved first and last residue. D genes are given only for firm matches. The size of a clone is reported for some rows only, either as once, few or many, or as a class for expanded clones.

NA TRBD2 TRBJ2-7 TRBV11-3 CATSHSGVLSYEQYF TGTGCCACAAGCCATAGCGGGGTTTTGTCCTACGAGCAGTACTTC
NA NA TRBJ2-7 TRBV4-1 CASSLSDSSYEQYF TGCGCCAGCAGCCTTTCGGATAGCTCCTACGAGCAGTACTTC
NA NA TRBJ2-7 TRBV12-1 CASSSNTSGTAYEQYF TGTGCCAGCAGCTCTAATACTAGCGGGACCGCCTACGAGCAGTACTTC
NA NA TRBJ2-5 TRBV5-1 CASSLSFGDQETQYF TGCGCCAGCAGCTTGTCCTTCGGCGATCAGGAGACCCAGTACTTC
NA TRBD1 TRBJ2-2 TRBV14 CASSSGDSHTGELFF TGTGCCAGCAGCTCAGGGGACAGCCACACCGGGGAGCTGTTTTTT
NA NA TRBJ2-1 TRBV5-6 CASSSIQGRSSYNEQFF TGTGCCAGCAGCTCGATACAGGGCCGGAGCTCCTACAATGAGCAGTTCTTC
NA NA TRBJ1-2 TRBV12-5 CASGLGQLYGYTF TGTGCTAGTGGTTTAGGACAGCTCTATGGCTACACCTTC
NA TRBD1 TRBJ1-2 TRBV5-1 CASSPSGEGQGLYGYTF TGCGCCAGCAGCCCGTCTGGAGAGGGACAGGGGTTATATGGCTACACCTTC
NA NA TRBJ2-7 TRBV15 CATSRDFFGAGFEQYF TGTGCCACCAGCAGAGATTTCTTTGGTGCGGGATTCGAGCAGTACTTC
NA TRBD1 TRBJ2-7 TRBV28 CASSSRGRGNF TGTGCCAGCAGCTCCCGGGGCAGGGGGAACTTC
NA TRBD1 TRBJ2-4 TRBV6-1 CASRGRGQGENIQYF TGTGCCAGCAGGGGGAGGGGACAGGGAGAGAACATTCAGTACTTC
NA NA TRBJ2-1 TRBV27 CASSPRQDPYNEQFF TGTGCCAGCAGCCCTCGACAGGACCCCTACAATGAGCAGTTCTTC
NA NA TRBJ1-1 TRBV20-1 CSAGGNTEAFF TGCAGTGCTGGGGGGAACACTGAAGCTTTCTTT
few NA TRBJ2-7 TRBV4-2 CASSQEVTGDYEQYF TGTGCCAGCAGCCAAGAGGTGACAGGAGACTACGAGCAGTACTTC
NA NA TRBJ1-4 TRBV4-2 CASSQPHGGTGEKLFF TGTGCCAGCAGCCAGCCTCATGGGGGGACTGGTGAAAAACTGTTTTTT
NA NA TRBJ2-1 TRBV5-1 CASSLTKNEQFF TGCGCCAGCAGCTTGACTAAGAATGAGCAGTTCTTC
NA NA TRBJ1-2 TRBV7-9 CASSLAIAYGYTF TGTGCCAGCAGCTTAGCGATAGCCTATGGCTACACCTTC
few NA TRBJ2-7 TRBV28 CASSSRTYEQYF TGTGCCAGCAGTTCCAGGACCTACGAGCAGTACTTC
NA TRBD2 TRBJ2-5 TRBV27 CASSFLAGQETQYF TGTGCCAGCAGTTTCCTAGCGGGACAAGAGACCCAGTACTTC
once NA TRBJ2-5 TRBV13 CASSLGGGTQYF TGTGCCAGCAGCTTGGGAGGGGGGACCCAGTACTTC
NA NA TRBJ2-1 TRBV5-1 CASSPLPIRGNEQFF TGCGCCAGCAGCCCCCTTCCCATCAGGGGCAATGAGCAGTTCTTC
once NA TRBJ2-5 TRBV11-2 CASSSNAPRARQETQYF TGTGCCAGCAGCTCAAACGCCCCAAGGGCCCGCCAAGAGACCCAGTACTTC
NA TRBD2 TRBJ2-5 TRBV19 CASSISPGRGETQYF TGTGCCAGTAGTATAAGTCCCGGGAGGGGAGAGACCCAGTACTTC
NA TRBD2 TRBJ2-1 TRBV11-1 CASSSTSGKNNEQFF TGTGCCAGCAGCTCGACTAGCGGGAAGAACAATGAGCAGTTCTTC
NA TRBD2 TRBJ2-1 TRBV5-1 CASSQTSGSINEQFF TGCGCCAGCAGCCAGACTAGCGGGAGCATCAATGAGCAGTTCTTC
NA TRBD2 TRBJ2-1 TRBV29-1 CSSSGTSYNEQFF TGCAGCTCTAGCGGGACCTCCTACAATGAGCAGTTCTTC
NA TRBD2 TRBJ2-7 TRBV28 CASSLGGDEQYF TGTGCCAGCAGTTTGGGGGGGGACGAGCAGTACTTC
NA NA TRBJ2-7 TRBV19 CASSVRQEVYEQYF TGTGCCAGTAGTGTCCGACAGGAGGTCTACGAGCAGTACTTC
once NA TRBJ2-7 TRBV5-4 CASSKPDRLVEQYF TGTGCCAGCAGTAAACCAGACAGGCTAGTCGAGCAGTACTTC
once NA TRBJ2-3 TRBV10-2 CASSEPDVTGLGTDTQYF TGCGCCAGCAGTGAGCCCGACGTTACAGGGTTGGGCACAGATACGCAGTATTTT
few TRBD1 TRBJ2-7 TRBV29-1 CSVDSTGGVYEQYF TGCAGCGTTGACTCGACAGGGGGAGTCTACGAGCAGTACTTC
NA TRBD2 TRBJ2-5 TRBV19 CASSTPGGRKETQYF TGTGCCAGTAGTACCCCCGGGGGGAGAAAAGAGACCCAGTACTTC
NA TRBD2 TRBJ2-3 TRBV6-5 CASSRSGSTDTQYF TGTGCCAGCAGTCGTAGCGGGAGCACAGATACGCAGTATTTT